This T cell receptor beta chain was recovered during a study of shared clonotypes between healthy human individuals (TCRdb year 2020). For the study in its entirety: Two women and three men aged 18 to 49 years were included in the cohort. Leukapheresis yielded between about 0.94 and 10 billion PBMCs per donor. Per donor, three plates each were used for CD4 naive and CD4 memory, two for CD8 naive, and one for CD8 memory. Libraries were prepared and TCR repertoires were sequenced by different laboratories using diverse techniques, in order to increase sequencing depth and limit assay-specific biases. To estimate repertoire size and how much clonotype sharing occurs between individuals, the study deeply sequenced the blood TCR repertoires of roughly 5 healthy adults.

The CDR3 runs 19 amino acids, cysteine and phenylalanine included. Kept here is only the CDR3 DNA, which spans 57 bases and is read in frame from base 1. CDR1 and CDR2 (SSHAT, FNYEAQ) derive from the germline V gene (reference sequence). To note about this clone: Its cognate antigen has yet to be identified. Sequence at one end of the junction differs from germline and may be a read error.

Using the deep immunoSEQ assay, multiplex PCR amplified TCR CDR3 regions from genomic DNA. Extracted genomic DNA from each cell subset was spread evenly across all wells of several immunoSEQ 96-well plates, with each plate serving as a replicate. For sorted subsets, about 0.2 ug genomic DNA, equal to some 30,000 T cell genomes, was loaded into each replicate PCR. Purified libraries were quantified with a Qubit 3.0 fluorometer, sized on a Bioanalyzer 2100, and re-quantified with the KAPA Library Quantification kit. A separate single-read 150-cycle Illumina NextSeq 550 flow cell was used to sequence each immunoSEQ 96-well plate. Per the authors' processing: Because the immunoSEQ output held only junctional sequences and lacked quality scores, the filtering could not match the filtering applied to full-length reads. To assign V/J genes and CDR3, sequences were annotated against IMGT germline references using PyIR, a Python wrapper for IgBLAST v1.9. Reads were removed for weak V/J assignments (E-value above 1e-6), missing CDR3, stop codons, out-of-frame junctions, or ambiguous translated residues. A V3J clonotype was defined by an identical inferred V gene, J gene, and CDR3 amino acid sequence. Percentage overlap between repertoires was computed as shared unique clonotypes divided by the size of the smaller repertoire. Repertoire richness was assessed with RTK rarefaction, the Chao1 estimator, and Recon v2.1 estimates of unobserved clonotypes. Generation probabilities were computed with OLGA for all TCRbeta clonotypes obtained by the gDNA method from several donors. In its TCRdb copy, this immuneACCESS table keeps in-frame sequences only and misses some clones. Where compared with another copy, unresolved V genes explain less than half of these, and the others have no known cause. Clone size and the V and J calls come from that table; the DNA yielded D and trimming. Present in this sample are some 2,000,000 clones, 85% to 95% of which were seen just once. Together, the top ten hold about 0.13% of the sample.

Donors were healthy HIV-negative adults with no recently reported acute infections or vaccinations. All donors were Caucasian adults living in Nashville, Tennessee, USA. CD4+ T cells were enriched through magnetic negative selection, after which naive cells were positively selected on CD45RA and the remaining negative fraction served as the memory subset. After blood collection by leukapheresis, PBMCs were isolated using Ficoll-Histopaque density gradient centrifugation and then cryopreserved in the vapor phase of liquid nitrogen. Purity and quantity of every magnetically sorted T cell population were checked by analytical flow cytometry. Genomic DNA was isolated from each sorted fraction and quantified by UV absorbance on a Nanodrop 2000c. Results the study describes overall, beyond this receptor: Sampling was restricted to blood, and TCR repertoires in tissues likely differ from the TCR repertoires found in blood. Even with the large sequencing depth, rarefaction of the sorted-subset datasets indicated that sequencing was incomplete. Compared with non-shared clonotypes, the clonotypes found in all four sorted-subset donors had higher generation probabilities. Across a few donors, around 5.4% of naive CD4, approximately 3.5% of naive CD8, 2% to 2.5% of memory CD4, and under 0.45% of memory CD8 clonotypes were shared. Because the study included only a small number of donors, the genetic and exposure-history diversity represented was limited. Pairwise subsampling led to the expectation that sequencing depth would affect the degree of clonotype sharing among donors. Naive subsets generally had larger estimated clonotype richness than memory subsets did.

This receptor was taken from a man aged 18 to 29 in good health. The sequence joins TRBV7-7 to TRBJ1-5, with an unclear D gene assignment. The sequencing input was naive CD4+ T cells sorted from blood. The sample's cell subset or site label is to be understood as: CD45RA+ positively selected. CDR3 reads: CASSLVMKPPLYSNQPQHF. The DNA sequence is TGTGCTAGCAGCTTAGTTATGAAACCCCCACTTTATAGCAATCAGCCCCAGCATTTT.